A selection of T cell receptor beta chains follows, all from one sample in a study of T cells after yellow fever vaccination. MiXCR, applied by TCRdb to the 5' RACE reads, yields one record per CDR3 protein. Seen here are 300,000 to 400,000 distinct CDR3 sequences, around 12% observed once, and the top ten hold 3% to 4%. Specimen: CD4+ T cells sorted from PBMCs, collected 15 days after the yellow fever booster vaccination. All receptors derive from a young man who received the YFV17D yellow fever vaccine. The CDR3 runs from the conserved cysteine through the conserved F or W. The order of the fields is J gene, clone size, V gene, D gene, CDR3 DNA, CDR3 protein. The D gene is left open where the match is weak. Rows give clone size only sometimes, using once, few, many, or a class for an expanded clone.

J gene: TRBJ2-1
clone size: few
V gene: TRBV27
D gene: NA
CDR3 DNA: TGTGCCAGCAGCGGGACATTGAGCTCCTACAATGAGCAGTTCTTC
CDR3 protein: CASSGTLSSYNEQFF

J gene: TRBJ2-3
clone size: NA
V gene: TRBV25-1
D gene: NA
CDR3 DNA: TGTGCCAGCAGTGGGTTCGGGCGCACAGATACGCAGTATTTT
CDR3 protein: CASSGFGRTDTQYF

J gene: TRBJ2-5
clone size: few
V gene: TRBV3-1
D gene: TRBD2
CDR3 DNA: TGTGCCAGCAGCCATATAGCGGGGGGGCAAGAGACCCAGTACTTC
CDR3 protein: CASSHIAGGQETQYF

J gene: TRBJ2-5
clone size: NA
V gene: TRBV6-5
D gene: NA
CDR3 DNA: TGTGCCAGCAGTTACTCTGGCCGGGTCTACGCGGGGGAGACCCAGTACTTC
CDR3 protein: CASSYSGRVYAGETQYF

J gene: TRBJ2-1
clone size: NA
V gene: TRBV5-1
D gene: TRBD2
CDR3 DNA: TGCGCCAGCAGCTTGGGACTAGCGGAGGGGAGTGAGCAGTTCTTC
CDR3 protein: CASSLGLAEGSEQFF

J gene: TRBJ2-5
clone size: NA
V gene: TRBV10-1
D gene: NA
CDR3 DNA: TGCGCCAGCAGTGAGTCGAGGGAATCGTGGACCCAGTACTTC
CDR3 protein: CASSESRESWTQYF

J gene: TRBJ2-2
clone size: NA
V gene: TRBV4-3
D gene: NA
CDR3 DNA: TGCGCCAGCAGCCAAGAAAATGCCAGGCACACCGGGGAGCTGTTTTTT
CDR3 protein: CASSQENARHTGELFF

J gene: TRBJ2-5
clone size: NA
V gene: TRBV6-1
D gene: NA
CDR3 DNA: TGTGCCAGCAGTGTTAGGGGACCGCAACCCCAAGAGACCCAGTACTTC
CDR3 protein: CASSVRGPQPQETQYF

J gene: TRBJ2-5
clone size: few
V gene: TRBV5-6
D gene: NA
CDR3 DNA: TGTGCCAGCAGCACTTTCTGGGACAAAGAGACCCAGTACTTC
CDR3 protein: CASSTFWDKETQYF

J gene: TRBJ2-3
clone size: NA
V gene: TRBV20-1
D gene: NA
CDR3 DNA: TGCAGTGCTTGGGAATCGACTAGAAGCACAGATACGCAGTATTTT
CDR3 protein: CSAWESTRSTDTQYF

J gene: TRBJ2-5
clone size: NA
V gene: TRBV7-2
D gene: TRBD2
CDR3 DNA: TGTGCCAGCAGCCAAGGGGTCATAGCGGGGGGACAAGAGACCCAGTACTTC
CDR3 protein: CASSQGVIAGGQETQYF

J gene: TRBJ2-5
clone size: few
V gene: TRBV3-1
D gene: TRBD2
CDR3 DNA: TGTGCCAGCAGCCAACCCAGACTAGCGGGGGTTCCCCAAGAGACCCAGTACTTC
CDR3 protein: CASSQPRLAGVPQETQYF

J gene: TRBJ2-7
clone size: few
V gene: TRBV7-9
D gene: NA
CDR3 DNA: TGTGCCAGCAGCCCCAGGGGGGGCTCCTACGAGCAGTACTTC
CDR3 protein: CASSPRGGSYEQYF

J gene: TRBJ2-1
clone size: few
V gene: TRBV5-1
D gene: TRBD2
CDR3 DNA: TGCGCCAGCAGCTTGACCGCGGGGGGGGACTACAATGAGCAGTTCTTC
CDR3 protein: CASSLTAGGDYNEQFF

J gene: TRBJ1-5
clone size: many
V gene: TRBV5-1
D gene: NA
CDR3 DNA: TGCGCCAGCAGCGTCGGAACAGGGTATGGACAGCCCCAGCATTTT
CDR3 protein: CASSVGTGYGQPQHF